The next 3 T cell receptor beta chains were all read from a single sample in a study of CD8 T cells in ankylosing spondylitis. General study findings and limits: A motif of fewer than ten highly homologous TCR beta variants was seen as apparently characteristic of ankylosing spondylitis blood.

MiXCR, run by TCRdb on the 5' RACE reads, gives a single entry per CDR3 protein. The sample lists more than 100,000 distinct CDR3 sequences, more than 15% seen once, with roughly 30% in the top ten. No antigen has been assigned to these receptors. Input material: blood, either unsorted or a sorted T cell fraction (not recorded which). The receptors shown here come from a male donor with ankylosing spondylitis.

This chain uses TRBV20-1 with TRBJ2-7; 8 bases fit TRBD2. CDR1 and CDR2 (germline): DFQATT, SNEGSKA (reference sequence). Losses at the gene ends were 5 bases for V and 1 base for J; bases not matched to a gene: 7. This CDR3 region has 14 residues. CDR3 nucleotide sequence: TGCAGTGCTCCGACGCAGCGGGAGTCCTACGAGCAGTACTTC. As protein: CSAPTQRESYEQYF.

The chain has TRBV28 and TRBJ2-7, with 12 nucleotides matching TRBD2. This CDR3 contains 15 residues. Germline V gives CDR1 MDHEN, CDR2 SYDVKM. The V gene end was trimmed by 5 bases and the J gene end by 5 bases; junction bases not matched to a gene: 7. CDR3 nucleotides: TGTGCCAGCAGTCCAGCTAGCGGGAGGGTCGACGAGCAGTACTTC. Amino acids: CASSPASGRVDEQYF.

This clonotype was observed at least ten times. This rearrangement joins TRBV4-2 to TRBJ1-6, with D unclear. This CDR3 contains 12 residues. V lost 0 bases to trimming and J lost 15 bases, with 9 bases between them. Germline assignment: CDR1 LGHNA and CDR2 YNFKEQ. CDR3 amino acids: CASSQDSSDLHF. The CDR3 DNA sequence: TGTGCCAGCAGCCAAGATTCCTCGGACCTCCACTTT.